This is a list of T cell receptor beta chains from one sample in a study of shared clonotypes between healthy human individuals. TCRdb's copy holds only in-frame clones and misses some; the assay was immunoSEQ multiplex PCR. The sample lists over 1.5 million clones, roughly 98% seen once, with 0.4% to 0.45% in the top ten. Sample: naive CD4+ T cells sorted from blood. These receptors were taken from a man aged 30 to 39 in good health. Both conserved end residues are part of each CDR3. The order of the fields is V gene, CDR3 protein.

v_call: TRBV6-1
cdr3_aa: CASSEVPQPQHF

v_call: TRBV5-1
cdr3_aa: CASSLPGQGSDYTF

v_call: TRBV5-1
cdr3_aa: CASSQLTSGTDTQYF

v_call: TRBV4-3
cdr3_aa: CASSQEWAGEMDQPQHF

v_call: TRBV6-5
cdr3_aa: CASSGTGPEQYF

v_call: TRBV7-8
cdr3_aa: CASSLRDSKQFF

v_call: TRBV20-1
cdr3_aa: CSASAGTW

v_call: TRBV14
cdr3_aa: CASSQGGIETQYF

v_call: TRBV9
cdr3_aa: CASSSGQLVYNEQFF

v_call: TRBV7-8
cdr3_aa: CASSRQTYEQYF

v_call: TRBV30
cdr3_aa: CAWSTAGGGIRTDTQYF

v_call: TRBV2
cdr3_aa: CASSEASGQETQYF

v_call: TRBV19
cdr3_aa: CASSMGRVSADTQYF

v_call: TRBV7-6
cdr3_aa: CASSPRAGQGGTDTQYF

v_call: TRBV29-1
cdr3_aa: CSVGEGLAGGYNEQFF

v_call: TRBV19
cdr3_aa: CASSIVEGYEQYF

v_call: TRBV5-1
cdr3_aa: CASSLRWKSSYEQYF

v_call: TRBV11-2
cdr3_aa: CASSLGATTDTQYF

v_call: TRBV7-2
cdr3_aa: CASSFDSYNEQFF

v_call: TRBV6-1
cdr3_aa: CASSELWTGLSTNEKLFF

v_call: TRBV12-5
cdr3_aa: CASGLARDTQYF

v_call: TRBV30
cdr3_aa: CAWSVSRALSGYTF

v_call: TRBV9
cdr3_aa: CASSVMGMNTEAFF

v_call: TRBV7-9
cdr3_aa: CASSKLAGGLDEQFF

v_call: TRBV28
cdr3_aa: CASSSVGVPKTQSQHF

v_call: TRBV2
cdr3_aa: CASSKDRGDTEAFF

v_call: TRBV13
cdr3_aa: CASSSSSGGTQYF

v_call: TRBV4-1
cdr3_aa: CASSQGGYGYEQYF

v_call: TRBV5-1
cdr3_aa: CASSWEDSSRGYEQYF

v_call: TRBV15
cdr3_aa: CATSRGTLTSSYEQYF

v_call: TRBV5-1
cdr3_aa: CASSFTGSGANVLTF

v_call: TRBV18
cdr3_aa: CASSPNGANEQFF

v_call: TRBV11-2
cdr3_aa: CASSYSGTHLGQYF

v_call: TRBV5-1
cdr3_aa: CASSLVSTNEKLFF

v_call: TRBV5-4
cdr3_aa: CASSSGQYPLGEKLFF

v_call: TRBV19
cdr3_aa: CASSLGQGTHNEQFF

v_call: TRBV4-2
cdr3_aa: CASSQDRVRGEKLFF

v_call: TRBV7-2
cdr3_aa: CASSSTRGVNYGYTF

v_call: TRBV2
cdr3_aa: CASSENPGEAFF

v_call: TRBV7-8
cdr3_aa: CASSPRDRGLRNQPQHF

v_call: TRBV28
cdr3_aa: CASSLVQNTEAFF

v_call: TRBV9
cdr3_aa: CASSVGAGLSYNEQFF

v_call: TRBV7-2
cdr3_aa: CASSLVPAGGVSEAFF

v_call: TRBV19
cdr3_aa: CASRMAGRPYNEQFF

v_call: TRBV18
cdr3_aa: CASSPNQMNTEAFF

v_call: TRBV21-1
cdr3_aa: CASSPTDTQYF

v_call: TRBV2
cdr3_aa: CASTIGYREKLFF

v_call: TRBV14
cdr3_aa: CASSPGQGGIVGYTF

v_call: TRBV28
cdr3_aa: CASSSPLYGYTF

v_call: TRBV7-2
cdr3_aa: CASSPGGKTEAFF

v_call: TRBV30
cdr3_aa: CAWSLAIAEQFF

v_call: TRBV29-1
cdr3_aa: CSVRQGGDTQYF

v_call: TRBV10-3
cdr3_aa: CAIRQGTGNTIYF

v_call: TRBV29-1
cdr3_aa: CSVEDRVGTGELFF

v_call: TRBV5-4
cdr3_aa: CASSVGALNTEAFF

v_call: TRBV9
cdr3_aa: CASSAGDRQETQYF

v_call: TRBV2
cdr3_aa: CASRKGLAGGPSTDTQYF

v_call: TRBV5-1
cdr3_aa: CASSLDSGRQNTGELFF